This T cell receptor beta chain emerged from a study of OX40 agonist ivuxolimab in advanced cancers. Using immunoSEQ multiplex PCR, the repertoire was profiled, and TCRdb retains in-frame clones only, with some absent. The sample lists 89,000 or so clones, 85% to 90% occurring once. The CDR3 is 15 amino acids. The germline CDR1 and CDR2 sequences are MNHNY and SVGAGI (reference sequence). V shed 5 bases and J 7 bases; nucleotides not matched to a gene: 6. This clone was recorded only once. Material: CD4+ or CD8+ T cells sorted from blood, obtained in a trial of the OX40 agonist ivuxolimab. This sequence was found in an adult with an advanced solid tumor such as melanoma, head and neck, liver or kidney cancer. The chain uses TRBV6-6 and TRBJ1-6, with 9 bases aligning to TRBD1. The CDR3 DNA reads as TGTGCCAGCAGTGTACGACAGGGGGGAAATTCACCCCTCCACTTT. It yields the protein CASSVRQGGNSPLHF.